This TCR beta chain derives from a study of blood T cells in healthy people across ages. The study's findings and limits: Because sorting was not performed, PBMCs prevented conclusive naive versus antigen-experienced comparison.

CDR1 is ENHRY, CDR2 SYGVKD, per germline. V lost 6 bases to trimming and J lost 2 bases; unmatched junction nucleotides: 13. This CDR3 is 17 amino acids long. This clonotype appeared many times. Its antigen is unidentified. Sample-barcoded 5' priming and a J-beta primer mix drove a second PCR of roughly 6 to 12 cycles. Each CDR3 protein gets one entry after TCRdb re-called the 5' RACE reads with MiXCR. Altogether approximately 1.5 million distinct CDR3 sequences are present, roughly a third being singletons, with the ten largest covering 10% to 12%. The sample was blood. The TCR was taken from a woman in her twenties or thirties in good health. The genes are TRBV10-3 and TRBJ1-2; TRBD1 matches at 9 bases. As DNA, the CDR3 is TGTGCCATCAGCTTTGACCGGGACAGGGTCGTAAACTATGGCTACACCTTC. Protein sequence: CAISFDRDRVVNYGYTF.